This T cell receptor (beta chain) was captured by sequencing in a study of vaccination effects on CD4 cells after COVID-19. Libraries were prepared by immunoSEQ multiplex PCR; TCRdb keeps only in-frame clonotypes and omits some of them. The sample carries about 20,000 clones, around 76% recorded once. ViraFEST assay sequencing came after antigen-specific CD4+ T cells were expanded with viral peptide pools. At the end of about 10 days of culture, CD4+ T cells were isolated. Nucleocapsid antibodies were negative in the vaccine recipients, who had never had SARS-CoV-2 infection. At days 3 and 7, half of the medium was exchanged for IL-2 medium. Comment on this clone: Its antigen is currently unknown.

Study-wide points: A shortage of convalescent patients and an absence of early post-infection timepoints characterized the study.

This CDR3 has 13 residues. V shed 5 bases and J shed 0 bases, with 7 bases lying between them. Germline V gene sequence: CDR1 SNHLY, CDR2 FYNNEI. The chain links TRBV2 to TRBJ1-1, with a weak D call TRBD1 (5 bases). Source: CD4+ T cells from PBMCs cultured with HCoV-NL63 spike peptides, taken before COVID-19 vaccination. The sequence was collected from a human donor who received a COVID-19 vaccine. CDR3 in amino acids: CASSPGLNTEAFF. The CDR3 DNA follows: TGTGCCAGCAGTCCGGGGCTGAACACTGAAGCTTTCTTT.